This TCR beta chain appears in the sequencing data of a study of cytomegalovirus exposure and HLA in healthy donors. Study-level findings and limits: When a later analysis was performed, an Asian-associated ancestry cluster reportedly had fewer N-insertions than the approximately 700-donor mean. CMV serostatus was the only immune exposure information that was available. After further analysis at a later stage, 16,951 TCR beta sequences were associated with HLA alleles at 0.05 false discovery rate.

The germline gives CDR1 SGHRS, CDR2 YFSETQ. CDR3 length: 14 amino acids. The V end was cut by 2 bases, the J end by 2 bases, with 11 bases between. Notes on this clone: The antigen remains undetermined.

Primers: 60 Vbeta forward and 13 Jbeta reverse. Some clones are missing from TCRdb's copy, which holds only in-frame ones; the method was immunoSEQ multiplex PCR. Of around 190,000 clones in the sample, approximately 79% are singletons; the top ten hold 3.5% to 5%. The sample comprised PBMCs. V usage is TRBV5-1 and J usage is TRBJ2-7; tentatively, D is TRBD2 (5 bases). The origin of this receptor is a woman aged 30 to 39 in good health and CMV-seropositive. This CDR3 reads CASSLPAATYEQYF. DNA of the CDR3: TGCGCCAGCAGCTTACCAGCGGCTACCTACGAGCAGTACTTC.